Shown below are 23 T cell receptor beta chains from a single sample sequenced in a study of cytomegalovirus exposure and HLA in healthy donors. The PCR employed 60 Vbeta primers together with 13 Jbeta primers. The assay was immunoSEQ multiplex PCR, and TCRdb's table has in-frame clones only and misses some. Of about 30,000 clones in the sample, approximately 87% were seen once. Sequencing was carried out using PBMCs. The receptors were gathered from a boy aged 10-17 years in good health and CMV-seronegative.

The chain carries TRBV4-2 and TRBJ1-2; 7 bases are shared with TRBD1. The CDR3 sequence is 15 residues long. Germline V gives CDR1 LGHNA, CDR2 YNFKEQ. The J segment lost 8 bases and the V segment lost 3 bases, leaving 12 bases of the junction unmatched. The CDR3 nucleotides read TGTGCCAGCAGCCAGACCCCACAGGGGATAATAGGCTACACCTTC. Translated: CASSQTPQGIIGYTF.

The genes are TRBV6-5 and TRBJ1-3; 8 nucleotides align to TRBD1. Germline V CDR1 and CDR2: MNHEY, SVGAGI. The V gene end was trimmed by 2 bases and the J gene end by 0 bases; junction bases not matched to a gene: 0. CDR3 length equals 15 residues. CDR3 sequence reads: CASSYTGGSGNTIYF. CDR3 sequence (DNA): TGTGCCAGCAGTTACACAGGGGGCTCTGGAAACACCATATATTTT.

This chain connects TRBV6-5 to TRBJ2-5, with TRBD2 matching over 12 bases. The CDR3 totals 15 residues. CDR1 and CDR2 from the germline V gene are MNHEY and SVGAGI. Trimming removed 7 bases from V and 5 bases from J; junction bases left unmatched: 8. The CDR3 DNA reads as TGTGCCAGCACCATACTAGCGGGGGGTTCTGAGACCCAGTACTTC. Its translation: CASTILAGGSETQYF.

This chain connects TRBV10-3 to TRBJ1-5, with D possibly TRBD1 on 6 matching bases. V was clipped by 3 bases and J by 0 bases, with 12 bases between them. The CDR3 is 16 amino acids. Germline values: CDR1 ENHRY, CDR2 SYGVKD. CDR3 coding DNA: TGTGCCATCAGTGACAGACAGGAGTATAGCAATCAGCCCCAGCATTTT. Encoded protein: CAISDRQEYSNQPQHF.

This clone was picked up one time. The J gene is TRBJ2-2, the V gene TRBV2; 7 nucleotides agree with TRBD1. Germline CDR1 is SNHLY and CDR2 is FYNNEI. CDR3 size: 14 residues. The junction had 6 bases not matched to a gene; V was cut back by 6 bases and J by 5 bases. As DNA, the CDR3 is TGTGCCAGCAGGGACGACAGGGAGACCGGGGAGCTGTTTTTT. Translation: CASRDDRETGELFF.

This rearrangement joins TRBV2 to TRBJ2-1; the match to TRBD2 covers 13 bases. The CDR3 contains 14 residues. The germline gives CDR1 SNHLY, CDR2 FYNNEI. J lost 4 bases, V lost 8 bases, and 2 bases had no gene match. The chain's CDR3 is CASGGLAGYNEQFF. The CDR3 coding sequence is TGTGCCAGCGGGGGACTAGCGGGGTACAATGAGCAGTTCTTC. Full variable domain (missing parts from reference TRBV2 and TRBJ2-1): EPEVTQTPSHQVTQMGQEVILRCVPISNHLYFYWYRQILGQKVEFLVSFYNNEISEKSEIFDDQFSVERPDGSNFTLKIRSTKLEDSAMYFCASGGLAGYNEQFFGPGTRLTVL.

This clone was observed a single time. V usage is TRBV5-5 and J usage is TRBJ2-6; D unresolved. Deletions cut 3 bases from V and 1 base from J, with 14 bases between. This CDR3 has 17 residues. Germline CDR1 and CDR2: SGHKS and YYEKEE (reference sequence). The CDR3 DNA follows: TGTGCCAGCAGCTACGGATCTTCGGGTTCTGGGGCCAACGTCCTGACTTTC. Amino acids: CASSYGSSGSGANVLTF.

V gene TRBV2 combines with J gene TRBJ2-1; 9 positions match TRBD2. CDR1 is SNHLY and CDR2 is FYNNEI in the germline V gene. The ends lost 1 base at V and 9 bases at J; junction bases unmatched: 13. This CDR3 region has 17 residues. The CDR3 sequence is CASSEGGWTSAEAEQFF. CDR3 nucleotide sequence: TGTGCCAGCAGTGAAGGGGGATGGACTAGCGCCGAGGCTGAGCAGTTCTTC.

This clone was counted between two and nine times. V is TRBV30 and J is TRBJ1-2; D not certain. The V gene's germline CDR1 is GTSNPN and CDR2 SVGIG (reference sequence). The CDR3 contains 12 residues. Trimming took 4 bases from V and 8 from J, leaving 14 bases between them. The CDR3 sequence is CAWTTTVQGYTF. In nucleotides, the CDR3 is TGTGCCTGGACCACCACGGTTCAAGGCTACACCTTC. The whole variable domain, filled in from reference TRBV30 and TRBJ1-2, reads SQTIHQWPATLVQPVGSPLSLECTVEGTSNPNLYWYRQAAGRGLQLLFYSVGIGQISSEVPQNLSASRPQDRQFILSSKKLLLSDSGFYLCAWTTTVQGYTFGSGTRLTVV.

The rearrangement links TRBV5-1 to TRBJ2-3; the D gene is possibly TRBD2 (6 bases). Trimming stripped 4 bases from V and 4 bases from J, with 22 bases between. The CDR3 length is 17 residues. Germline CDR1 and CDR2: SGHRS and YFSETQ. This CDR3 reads CASSRIPPPGVADTQYF. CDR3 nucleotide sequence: TGCGCCAGCAGCCGAATACCTCCCCCGGGGGTGGCAGATACGCAGTATTTT.

CDR3 sequence (DNA): TGTGCCAGCGGAGACAGGGCGGACTATGGCTACACCTTC. This gives the protein CASGDRADYGYTF. The rearrangement links TRBV5-4 to TRBJ1-2, with 7 bases matching TRBD1. V gave up 7 bases and J gave up 3 bases; unmatched junction bases: 6. This CDR3 spans 13 amino acids. Germline V lookup: CDR1 SGHNT, CDR2 YYREEE (reference sequence).

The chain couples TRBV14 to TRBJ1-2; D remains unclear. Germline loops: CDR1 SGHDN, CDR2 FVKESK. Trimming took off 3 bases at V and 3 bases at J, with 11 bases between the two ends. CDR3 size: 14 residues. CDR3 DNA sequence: TGTGCCAGCAGCCACTCCCGGGTTGACTATGGCTACACCTTC. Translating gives CASSHSRVDYGYTF.

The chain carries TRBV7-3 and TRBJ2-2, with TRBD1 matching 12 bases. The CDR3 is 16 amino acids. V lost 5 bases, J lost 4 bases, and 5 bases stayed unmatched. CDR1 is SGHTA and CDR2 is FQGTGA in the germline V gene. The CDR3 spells CASSPGTGGLTGELFF. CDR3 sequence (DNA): TGTGCCAGCAGCCCCGGGACAGGGGGCCTCACCGGGGAGCTGTTTTTT.

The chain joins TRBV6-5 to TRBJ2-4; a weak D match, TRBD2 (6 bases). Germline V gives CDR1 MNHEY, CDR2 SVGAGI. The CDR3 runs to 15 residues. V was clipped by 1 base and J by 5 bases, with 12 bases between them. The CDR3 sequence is CASSYYATGENIQYF. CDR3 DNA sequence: TGTGCCAGCAGTTACTACGCGACGGGGGAAAACATTCAGTACTTC.

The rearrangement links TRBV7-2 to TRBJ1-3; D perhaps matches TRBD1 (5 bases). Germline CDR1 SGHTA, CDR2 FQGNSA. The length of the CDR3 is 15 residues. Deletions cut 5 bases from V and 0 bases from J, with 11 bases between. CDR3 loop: CASSPTAYSGNTIYF. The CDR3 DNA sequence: TGTGCCAGCAGCCCGACAGCTTACTCTGGAAACACCATATATTTT. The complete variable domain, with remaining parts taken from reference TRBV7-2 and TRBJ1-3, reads GAGVSQSPSNKVTEKGKDVELRCDPISGHTALYWYRQSLGQGLEFLIYFQGNSAPDKSGLPSDRFSAERTGGSVSTLTIQRTQQEDSAVYLCASSPTAYSGNTIYFGEGSWLTVV.

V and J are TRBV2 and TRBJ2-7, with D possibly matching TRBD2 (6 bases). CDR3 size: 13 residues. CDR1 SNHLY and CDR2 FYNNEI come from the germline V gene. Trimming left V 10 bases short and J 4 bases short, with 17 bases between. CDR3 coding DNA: TGTGCCACCCTACCGGAGGGGTCGTACGAGCAGTACTTC. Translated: CATLPEGSYEQYF.

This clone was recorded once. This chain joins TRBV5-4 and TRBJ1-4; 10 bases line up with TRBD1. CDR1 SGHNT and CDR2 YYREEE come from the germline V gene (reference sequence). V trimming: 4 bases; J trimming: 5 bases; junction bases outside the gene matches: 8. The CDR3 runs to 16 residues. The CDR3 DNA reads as TGTGCCAGCAGCAACCAACGGGGACAGGGGAATGAAAAACTGTTTTTT. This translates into CASSNQRGQGNEKLFF.

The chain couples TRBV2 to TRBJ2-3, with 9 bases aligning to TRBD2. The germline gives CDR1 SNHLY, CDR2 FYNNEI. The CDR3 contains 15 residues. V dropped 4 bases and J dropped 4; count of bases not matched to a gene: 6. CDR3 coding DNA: TGTGCCAGCAGTGGGGCGGGGGGGCCCCCAGATACGCAGTATTTT. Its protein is CASSGAGGPPDTQYF.

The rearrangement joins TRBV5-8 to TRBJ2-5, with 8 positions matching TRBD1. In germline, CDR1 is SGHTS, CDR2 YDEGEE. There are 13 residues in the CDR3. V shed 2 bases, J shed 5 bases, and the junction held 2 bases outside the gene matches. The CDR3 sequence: CASSFDRGETQYF. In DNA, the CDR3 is TGTGCCAGCAGCTTTGACAGGGGTGAGACCCAGTACTTC.

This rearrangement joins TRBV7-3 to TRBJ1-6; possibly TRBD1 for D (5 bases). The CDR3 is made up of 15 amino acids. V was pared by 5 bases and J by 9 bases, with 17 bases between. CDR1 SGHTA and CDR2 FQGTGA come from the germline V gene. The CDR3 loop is CASSVGGGNGSPLHF. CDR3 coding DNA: TGTGCCAGCAGCGTAGGCGGGGGGAATGGTTCACCCCTCCACTTT.

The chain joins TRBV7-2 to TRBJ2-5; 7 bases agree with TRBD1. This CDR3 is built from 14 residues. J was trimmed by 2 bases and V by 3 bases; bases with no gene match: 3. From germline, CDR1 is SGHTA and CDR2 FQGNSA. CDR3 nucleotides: TGTGCCAGCAGCTTTATCAGGGGGCAAGAGACCCAGTACTTC. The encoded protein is CASSFIRGQETQYF.

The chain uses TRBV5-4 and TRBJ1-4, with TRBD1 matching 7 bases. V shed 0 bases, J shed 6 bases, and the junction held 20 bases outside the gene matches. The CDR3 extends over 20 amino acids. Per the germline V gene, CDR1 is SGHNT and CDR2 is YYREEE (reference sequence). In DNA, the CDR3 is TGTGCCAGCAGCTTGGCCGTGGGACAGCGCTCAAAGCCTCAAGATGAAAAACTGTTTTTT. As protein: CASSLAVGQRSKPQDEKLFF.

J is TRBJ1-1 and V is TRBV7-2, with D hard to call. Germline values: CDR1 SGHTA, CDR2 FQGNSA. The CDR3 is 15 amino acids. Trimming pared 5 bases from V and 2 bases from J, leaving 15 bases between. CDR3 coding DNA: TGTGCCAGCAGCACCATGTGGCGGGTTAACACTGAAGCTTTCTTT. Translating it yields CASSTMWRVNTEAFF.